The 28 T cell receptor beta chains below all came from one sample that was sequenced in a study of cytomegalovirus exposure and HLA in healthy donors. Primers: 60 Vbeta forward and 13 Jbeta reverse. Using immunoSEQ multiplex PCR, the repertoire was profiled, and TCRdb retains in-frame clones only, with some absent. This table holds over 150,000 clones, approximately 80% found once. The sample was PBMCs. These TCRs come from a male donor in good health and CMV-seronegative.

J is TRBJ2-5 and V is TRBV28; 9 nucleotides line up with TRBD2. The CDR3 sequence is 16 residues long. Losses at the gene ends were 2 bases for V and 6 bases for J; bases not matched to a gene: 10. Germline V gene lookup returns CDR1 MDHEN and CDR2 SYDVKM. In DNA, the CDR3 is TGTGCCAGCAGTTTACTACCTCGGACTAGCGTTAAGACCCAGTACTTC. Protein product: CASSLLPRTSVKTQYF.

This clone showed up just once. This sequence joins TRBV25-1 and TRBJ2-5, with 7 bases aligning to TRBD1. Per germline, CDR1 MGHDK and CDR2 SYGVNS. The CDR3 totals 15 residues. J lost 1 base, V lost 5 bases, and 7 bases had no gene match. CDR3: CASSWGTVFQETQYF. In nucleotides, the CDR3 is TGTGCCAGCAGTTGGGGGACAGTCTTCCAAGAGACCCAGTACTTC.

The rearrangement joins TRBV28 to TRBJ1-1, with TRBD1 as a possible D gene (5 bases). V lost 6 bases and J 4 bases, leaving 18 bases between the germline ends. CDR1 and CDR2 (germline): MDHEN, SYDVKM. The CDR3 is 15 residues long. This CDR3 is CASSLPQGGSTEAFF. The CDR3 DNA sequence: TGTGCCAGCAGCCTCCCCCAGGGAGGGAGCACTGAAGCTTTCTTT.

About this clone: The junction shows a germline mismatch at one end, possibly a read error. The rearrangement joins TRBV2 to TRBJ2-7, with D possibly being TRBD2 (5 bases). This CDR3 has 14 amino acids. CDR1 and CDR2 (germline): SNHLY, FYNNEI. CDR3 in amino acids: CASSERTLSSEQYF. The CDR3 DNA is TGTGCCAGCAGTGAACGGACTTTATCCTCCGAGCAGTACTTC.

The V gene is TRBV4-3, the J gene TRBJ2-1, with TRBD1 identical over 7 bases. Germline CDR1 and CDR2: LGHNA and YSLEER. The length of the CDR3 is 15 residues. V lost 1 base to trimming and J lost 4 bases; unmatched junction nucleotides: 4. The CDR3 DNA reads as TGCGCCAGCAGCCAAGTACAGGGGATATACAATGAGCAGTTCTTC. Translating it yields CASSQVQGIYNEQFF.

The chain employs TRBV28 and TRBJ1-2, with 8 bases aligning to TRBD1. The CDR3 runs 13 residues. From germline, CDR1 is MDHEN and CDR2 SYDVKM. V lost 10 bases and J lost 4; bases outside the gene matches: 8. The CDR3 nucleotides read TGTGCCACTTCGCAGGGGGCTCCCTATGGCTACACCTTC. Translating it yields CATSQGAPYGYTF.

The CDR3 is CASSSTVGQLYGYTF. CDR3 bases: TGTGCCAGCAGTTCCACTGTAGGACAGCTCTATGGCTACACCTTC. This chain joins TRBV27 and TRBJ1-2, with D perhaps TRBD1 (6 bases). The CDR3 runs to 15 residues. CDR1 and CDR2 (germline): MNHEY, SMNVEV (reference sequence). V was clipped by 4 bases and J by 4 bases, with 16 bases between them.

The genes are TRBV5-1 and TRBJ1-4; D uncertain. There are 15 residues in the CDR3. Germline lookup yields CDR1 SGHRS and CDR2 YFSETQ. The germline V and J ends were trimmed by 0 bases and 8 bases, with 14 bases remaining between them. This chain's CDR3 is CASSLGARAGEKLFF. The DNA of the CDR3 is TGCGCCAGCAGCTTGGGGGCGAGGGCAGGCGAAAAACTGTTTTTT.

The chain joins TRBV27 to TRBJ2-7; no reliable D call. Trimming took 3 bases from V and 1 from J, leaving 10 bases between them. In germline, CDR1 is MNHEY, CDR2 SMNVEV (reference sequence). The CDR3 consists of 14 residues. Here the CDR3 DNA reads TGTGCCAGCAGTTTTGATCGGCGGTCCTACGAGCAGTACTTC. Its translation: CASSFDRRSYEQYF.

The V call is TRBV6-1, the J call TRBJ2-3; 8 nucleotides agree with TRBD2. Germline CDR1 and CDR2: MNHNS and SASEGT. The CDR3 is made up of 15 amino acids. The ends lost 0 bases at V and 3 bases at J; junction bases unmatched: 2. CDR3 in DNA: TGTGCCAGCAGTGAAGCTAGCGGGGAGACAGATACGCAGTATTTT. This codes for CASSEASGETDTQYF.

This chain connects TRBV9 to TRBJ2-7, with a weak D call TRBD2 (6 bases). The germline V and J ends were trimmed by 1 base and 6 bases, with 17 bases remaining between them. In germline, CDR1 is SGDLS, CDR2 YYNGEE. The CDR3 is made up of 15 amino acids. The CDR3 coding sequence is TGTGCCAGCAGCGTAACTGGCGGGGCCGAGGTCGAGCAGTACTTC. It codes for CASSVTGGAEVEQYF.

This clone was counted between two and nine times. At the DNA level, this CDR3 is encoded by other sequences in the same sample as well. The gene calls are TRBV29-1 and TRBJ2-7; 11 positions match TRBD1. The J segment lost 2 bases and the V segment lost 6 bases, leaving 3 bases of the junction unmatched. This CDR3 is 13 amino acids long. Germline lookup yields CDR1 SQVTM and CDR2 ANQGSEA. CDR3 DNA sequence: TGCAGCGTGGAGGGACAGGGGGCCTACGAGCAGTACTTC. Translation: CSVEGQGAYEQYF.

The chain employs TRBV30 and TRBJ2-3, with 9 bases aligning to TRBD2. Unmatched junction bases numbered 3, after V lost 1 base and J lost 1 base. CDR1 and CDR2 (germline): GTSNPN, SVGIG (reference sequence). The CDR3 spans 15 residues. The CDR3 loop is CAWSGGGAGTDTQYF. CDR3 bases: TGTGCCTGGAGTGGCGGGGGGGCCGGCACAGATACGCAGTATTTT.

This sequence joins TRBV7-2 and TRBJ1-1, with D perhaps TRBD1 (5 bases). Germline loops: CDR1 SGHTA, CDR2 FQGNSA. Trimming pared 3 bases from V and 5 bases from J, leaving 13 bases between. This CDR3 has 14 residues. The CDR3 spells CASSFGTPETEAFF. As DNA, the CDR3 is TGTGCCAGCAGCTTCGGGACTCCTGAGACTGAAGCTTTCTTT.

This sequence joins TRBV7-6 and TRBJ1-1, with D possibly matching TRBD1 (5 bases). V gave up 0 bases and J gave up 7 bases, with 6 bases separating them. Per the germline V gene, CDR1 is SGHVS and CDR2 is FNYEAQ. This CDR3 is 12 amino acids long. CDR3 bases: TGTGCCAGCAGCTTAGCCCAGGGTGAAGCTTTCTTT. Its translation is CASSLAQGEAFF.

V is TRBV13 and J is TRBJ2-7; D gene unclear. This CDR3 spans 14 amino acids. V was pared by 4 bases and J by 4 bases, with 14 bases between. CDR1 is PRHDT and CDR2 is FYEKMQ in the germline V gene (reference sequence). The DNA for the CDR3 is TGTGCCAGCAGCTACCAGTCAATTCCGTACGAGCAGTACTTC. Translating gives CASSYQSIPYEQYF.

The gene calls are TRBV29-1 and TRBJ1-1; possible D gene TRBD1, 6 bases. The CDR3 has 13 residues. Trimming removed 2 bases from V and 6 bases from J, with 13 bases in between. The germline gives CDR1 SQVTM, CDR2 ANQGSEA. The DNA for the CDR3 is TGCAGCGTTGAACGCTCCCAGGGGTCTGAAGCTTTCTTT. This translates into CSVERSQGSEAFF. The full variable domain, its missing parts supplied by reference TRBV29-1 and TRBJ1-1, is SAVISQKPSRDICQRGTSLTIQCQVDSQVTMMFWYRQQPGQSLTLIATANQGSEATYESGFVIDKFPISRPNLTFSTLTVSNMSPEDSSIYLCSVERSQGSEAFFGQGTRLTVV.

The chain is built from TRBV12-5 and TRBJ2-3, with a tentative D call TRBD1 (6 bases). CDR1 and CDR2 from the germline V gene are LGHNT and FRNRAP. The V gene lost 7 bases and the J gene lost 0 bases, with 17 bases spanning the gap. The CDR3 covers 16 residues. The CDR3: CASAIVGGRSTDTQYF. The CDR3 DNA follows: TGTGCTAGTGCCATTGTAGGGGGACGTAGCACAGATACGCAGTATTTT.

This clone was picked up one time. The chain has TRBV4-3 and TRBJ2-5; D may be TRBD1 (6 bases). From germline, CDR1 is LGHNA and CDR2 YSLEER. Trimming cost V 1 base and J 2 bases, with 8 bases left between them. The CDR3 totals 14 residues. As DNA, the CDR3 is TGCGCCAGCAGCCAAGGGGGGCTTCAAGAGACCCAGTACTTC. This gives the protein CASSQGGLQETQYF.

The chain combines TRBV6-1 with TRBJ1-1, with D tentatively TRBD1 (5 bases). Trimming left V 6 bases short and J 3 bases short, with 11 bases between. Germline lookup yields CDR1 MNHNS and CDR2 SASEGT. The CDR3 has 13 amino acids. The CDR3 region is CASSREADTEAFF. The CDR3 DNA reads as TGTGCCAGCAGCAGGGAAGCAGACACTGAAGCTTTCTTT.

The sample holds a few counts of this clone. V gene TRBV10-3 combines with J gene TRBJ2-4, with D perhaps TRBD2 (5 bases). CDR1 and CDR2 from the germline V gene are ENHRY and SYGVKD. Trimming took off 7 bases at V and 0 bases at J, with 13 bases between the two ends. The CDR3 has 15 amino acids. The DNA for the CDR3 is TGTGCCATCAACCGGCCGGGGTTAGCCAAAAACATTCAGTACTTC. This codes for CAINRPGLAKNIQYF.

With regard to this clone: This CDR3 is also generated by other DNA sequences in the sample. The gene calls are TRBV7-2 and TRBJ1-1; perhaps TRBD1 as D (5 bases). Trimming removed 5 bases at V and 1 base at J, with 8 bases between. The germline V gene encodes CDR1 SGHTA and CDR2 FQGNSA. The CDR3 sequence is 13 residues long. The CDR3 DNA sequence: TGTGCCAGCAGCCTCACAGGGAACACTGAAGCTTTCTTT. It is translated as CASSLTGNTEAFF.

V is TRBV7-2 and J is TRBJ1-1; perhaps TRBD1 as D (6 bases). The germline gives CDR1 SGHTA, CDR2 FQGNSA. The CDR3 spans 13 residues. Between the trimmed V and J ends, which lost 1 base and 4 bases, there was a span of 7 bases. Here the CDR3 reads CASSLGTVTEAFF. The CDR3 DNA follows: TGTGCCAGCAGCTTAGGGACAGTCACTGAAGCTTTCTTT.

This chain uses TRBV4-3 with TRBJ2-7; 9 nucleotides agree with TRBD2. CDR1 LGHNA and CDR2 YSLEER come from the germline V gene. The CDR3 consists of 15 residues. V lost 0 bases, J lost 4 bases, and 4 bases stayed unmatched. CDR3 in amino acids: CASSQDLAGHYEQYF. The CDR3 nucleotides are TGCGCCAGCAGCCAAGATCTAGCGGGACATTACGAGCAGTACTTC.

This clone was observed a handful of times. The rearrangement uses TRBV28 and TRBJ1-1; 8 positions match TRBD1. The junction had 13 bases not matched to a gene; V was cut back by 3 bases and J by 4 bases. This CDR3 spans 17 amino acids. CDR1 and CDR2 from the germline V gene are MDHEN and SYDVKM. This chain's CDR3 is CASSFGQGRVISTEAFF. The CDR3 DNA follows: TGTGCCAGCAGTTTTGGACAGGGAAGGGTCATCAGCACTGAAGCTTTCTTT.

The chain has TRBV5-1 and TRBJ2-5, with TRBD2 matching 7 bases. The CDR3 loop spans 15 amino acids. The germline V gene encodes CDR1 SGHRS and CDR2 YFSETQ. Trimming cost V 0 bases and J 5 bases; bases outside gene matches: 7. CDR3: CASSLDTGRRETQYF. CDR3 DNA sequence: TGCGCCAGCAGCTTGGATACCGGGAGGCGGGAGACCCAGTACTTC.

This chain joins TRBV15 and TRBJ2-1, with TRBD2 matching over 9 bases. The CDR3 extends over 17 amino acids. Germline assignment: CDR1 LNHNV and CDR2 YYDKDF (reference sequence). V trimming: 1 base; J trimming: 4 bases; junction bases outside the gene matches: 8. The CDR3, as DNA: TGTGCCACCAGCAGAGGGGTGATTAGCGGGAGTTACAATGAGCAGTTCTTC. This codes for CATSRGVISGSYNEQFF.

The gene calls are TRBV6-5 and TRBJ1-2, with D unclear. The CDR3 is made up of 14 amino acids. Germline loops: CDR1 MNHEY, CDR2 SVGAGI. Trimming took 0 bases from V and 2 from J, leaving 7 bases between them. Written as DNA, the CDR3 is TGTGCCAGCAGTTACTCGAGGTTGAACTATGGCTACACCTTC. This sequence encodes CASSYSRLNYGYTF.